This T cell receptor beta chain originates from a study of read filtering for tumor transcriptome and immune sequencing (dated by TCRdb to between 2020 and 2021). Notes on the research overall: The cohort consisted of 17 to 20 male and over eleven female patients, with a mean age of about 66 years and an age range of about 47 to 90. By revised international staging, roughly eight patients were R-ISS I, about 15 were R-ISS II and more than five were R-ISS III. Whole-transcriptome libraries were prepared with the TruSeq RNA Access Library Prep Kit after DNase treatment. One main goal was a read-filtering strategy for immune repertoire data, in particular deciding whether clonotypes backed by only one read should be removed. TCR-region mapped reads per sample ranged from about 3.5 to 11 million with IR-seq versus only roughly 75 to 1,300 with RNA-seq. TCR repertoires obtained by targeted immune repertoire sequencing and by bulk whole-transcriptome sequencing performed on the same bone marrow samples were compared.

This clonotype was detected many times. This clone's antigen is unknown. Per-base quality was not reported, and no clone a single base away is much larger than it. Broad study findings and their caveats: Removing single-read clonotypes increased the correlation between IR-seq and RNA-seq shared clonotype proportions. Compared with RNA-seq, IR-seq captured clonotypes at much greater depth and more reliably, and a smaller IR-seq throughput was enough to identify most of the shared clonotypes. In IR-seq, single-read clonotypes were roughly four fifths of clonotypes but roughly 3.2% of total reads; in RNA-seq they were roughly 72% of clonotypes and approximately 40% of reads. Rather than purified T cells, the sorted CD138-negative fraction was a mixed bone marrow immune population.

The Immunoverse kit was used to build TCR libraries from roughly 440 ng RNA, with molecular barcoded adaptors covering alpha/delta and beta/gamma chains. TCR library preparation used the same RNA that went into transcriptome sequencing. TCR libraries were sequenced on an Illumina HiSeq 4000 with 2 x 150 cycles. The authors' pipeline ran thus. TCR reads were aligned to human V, D, J and C references and assembled into CDR3 clonotypes with MiXCR, including quality filtering and error correction. The tcR package in R was used for analysis of clonotype counts and gene usage diversity. For inspection of raw mapping reads, RNA-seq reads were mapped by STAR aligner version 2.5.3a onto GRCh37 of the human genome. To test how sequencing depth affected the clonotypes detected, IR-seq fastq files were randomly downsampled with Seqtk 1.3. The public reads were reanalyzed by TCRdb: fastp trimming at Q25, MiXCR alignment, in-frame beta chains only. Rows are combined by CDR3 protein, so each entry shows the most common genes and DNA. None of the V and J calls come from the authors' own analysis; TCRdb made them. The sample has 75,000 to 95,000 distinct CDR3 sequences on record, around 12% of them singletons. The ten largest clonotypes hold 14% to 15% of the sample.

V is clipped by 1 base and J by 15 bases, and the sequence between their germline boundaries is 19 bases long. CDR1 and CDR2 are read off the germline V gene as SGHNT and YENEEA. The CDR3 measures 14 amino acids from cysteine to phenylalanine. Only the CDR3 DNA is retained, 42 bases long and in frame from the first base. Every patient had bone marrow sampled at the time of active disease. Ficoll-Hypaque density gradient centrifugation was used to isolate bone marrow mononuclear cells. Myeloma plasma cells were removed and CD138-negative cells were collected by negative selection after labeling with CD138 magnetic microbeads on a MACS separator. The purity of the isolated cells was checked by flow cytometry with CD138 antibodies on an Attune NxT. TRIzol reagent was used to extract total RNA, and a NanoDrop spectrophotometer was used to quantify the extracted RNA. Paired RNA-seq and IR-seq were performed on each patient's CD138-negative bone marrow sample.

The TCR was taken from a donor at least 40 years old with multiple myeloma. Sequencing was carried out using a population of CD138-negative cells sorted from bone marrow. What this sample's cell subset or site label stands for: bone marrow mononuclear cells depleted of CD138+ plasma/myeloma cells by negative magnetic selection. The V and J genes are TRBV11-3 and TRBJ2-1; TRBD2 is a possible D gene, resting on 5 matching bases. The CDR3 region: CASSLGPAVPSPFF. The base sequence is TGTGCCAGCAGCTTAGGACCAGCGGTACCATCCCCGTTCTTC.